This T cell receptor beta chain was identified during a study of OX40 agonist ivuxolimab in advanced cancers. Background on the study: Aged 23 to 79 with a mean of 60 years, they were less than 90% male. There were three patients with partial responses, one having hepatocellular carcinoma and two cutaneous melanoma. Study outcomes and limitations: The study observed clonal expansion of CD4+ and CD8+ blood T cells by week 6 at 0.1 to 3.0 mg/kg.

Clones were sequenced by immunoSEQ multiplex PCR, and TCRdb holds only the in-frame ones, with some missing. The sample comprises about 70,000 clones, roughly 78% of which are singletons, and around 5% rests with the top ten. This CDR3 has 11 residues. The V end was cut by 1 base, the J end by 9 bases, with 9 bases between. The germline V gene has CDR1 SQVTM and CDR2 ANQGSEA. Blood sampling took place at baseline, cycle 4 day 1, and cycle 7 day 1. With respect to this clone: No antigen is known for it.

The sequence derives from an adult with an advanced solid tumor such as melanoma, head and neck, liver or kidney cancer. The material sequenced was CD4+ or CD8+ T cells sorted from blood, taken in a trial of the OX40 agonist ivuxolimab. This chain connects TRBV29-1 to TRBJ1-1, with unresolved D. The CDR3 nucleotides read TGCAGCGTTGAAGTGGATAGGAAAGCTTTCTTT. Amino acids: CSVEVDRKAFF.